The rows below give T cell receptor beta chains drawn from one sample of a study of cytomegalovirus exposure and HLA in healthy donors. TCRdb's table, derived via immunoSEQ multiplex PCR, lists solely in-frame clones and lacks some. This sample has about 130,000 clones, with about 10% found just once. The sample comprised PBMCs. These receptors all come from a woman between 18 and 29 years old in good health and CMV-seropositive. Both conserved end residues are part of each CDR3. The order of the fields is clone size, V gene, J gene, D gene, CDR3 protein, CDR3 DNA. D genes are given only for firm matches. Some rows have no size entry. The others give once, few or many, or a class for an expanded clone.

NA	TRBV19	TRBJ2-3	NA	CASSTASGTDTQYF	TGTGCCAGTAGTACGGCTAGCGGCACAGATACGCAGTATTTT
medium-sized	TRBV5-8	TRBJ1-5	NA	CASTGNRVQPQHF	TGTGCCAGCACCGGGAACAGGGTACAGCCCCAGCATTTT
few	TRBV2	TRBJ2-5	NA	CASRGDTGRREQYF	TGTGCCAGCAGGGGGGACACAGGGAGGCGGGAGCAGTACTTC
NA	TRBV5-1	TRBJ1-1	NA	CASSLGGPEAFF	TGCGCCAGCAGCTTGGGGGGGCCTGAAGCTTTCTTT
NA	TRBV30	TRBJ2-7	NA	CAWSKTGEQYF	TGTGCCTGGAGTAAAACAGGCGAGCAGTACTTC
few	TRBV7-9	TRBJ2-7	NA	CASSLSGSYEQYF	TGTGCCAGCAGCTTATCCGGTTCGTACGAGCAGTACTTC
few	TRBV29-1	TRBJ1-4	NA	CSVEGVSLVDGHEKLFF	TGCAGCGTTGAGGGAGTTTCTTTAGTGGACGGACATGAAAAACTGTTTTTT
NA	TRBV7-9	TRBJ2-3	NA	CASSGQASGGGPDTQYF	TGTGCCAGCAGTGGGCAGGCTAGCGGAGGGGGGCCAGATACGCAGTATTTT
NA	TRBV27	TRBJ2-7	TRBD1	CASSREDRGILYEQYF	TGTGCCAGCAGCAGGGAGGACAGGGGGATCCTCTACGAGCAGTACTTC
few	TRBV18	TRBJ1-1	NA	CASSPLGPEAFF	TGTGCCAGCTCTCCCCTGGGCCCTGAAGCTTTCTTT
NA	TRBV6-1	TRBJ2-3	TRBD1	CATLDRGYTQYF	TGTGCCACATTGGACAGGGGTTATACGCAGTATTTT
few	TRBV28	TRBJ2-7	TRBD2	CASSWGGVVYEQYF	TGTGCCAGCAGTTGGGGGGGAGTCGTCTACGAGCAGTACTTC
few	TRBV5-1	TRBJ2-7	NA	CASSSRPLYRDYEQYF	TGCGCCAGCAGCTCCAGACCGCTTTACAGGGACTACGAGCAGTACTTC
NA	TRBV6-1	TRBJ1-3	NA	CASSPYRHSGNTIYF	TGTGCCAGCAGCCCATACAGGCACTCTGGAAACACCATATATTTT
few	TRBV14	TRBJ2-5	TRBD2	CASSARTRTSGSTLEQYF	TGTGCCAGCAGCGCCCGGACGAGGACTAGCGGGAGCACCCTGGAGCAGTACTTC
NA	TRBV25-1	TRBJ1-2	NA	CASSEYIFYGYTF	TGTGCCAGCAGTGAATATATATTCTATGGCTACACCTTC
NA	TRBV5-1	TRBJ2-1	TRBD2	CASSLVVTGLAGGNEQFF	TGCGCCAGCAGCTTGGTAGTAACAGGACTAGCGGGGGGGAATGAGCAGTTCTTC
NA	TRBV27	TRBJ2-3	TRBD2	CASSFSGSYDKQYF	TGTGCCAGCAGTTTCAGCGGGAGTTATGATAAGCAGTATTTT
NA	TRBV9	TRBJ2-7	TRBD1	CASSTTGLRDSEQYF	TGTGCCAGCAGCACCACCGGGTTGAGGGACAGCGAGCAGTACTTC
few	TRBV5-6	TRBJ1-2	NA	CASSLLSVGGGYTF	TGTGCCAGCAGCTTGCTTAGCGTCGGGGGAGGCTACACCTTC
NA	TRBV5-1	TRBJ1-1	TRBD1	CASSLQDRGNTEAFF	TGCGCCAGCAGCCTGCAGGACAGGGGGAACACTGAAGCTTTCTTT
few	TRBV29-1	TRBJ2-3	NA	CSVDVYTDTQYF	TGCAGCGTTGACGTTTACACAGATACGCAGTATTTT
few	TRBV10-3	TRBJ1-5	NA	CAISLTENQPQHF	TGTGCCATCAGTTTAACGGAGAATCAGCCCCAGCATTTT
few	TRBV28	TRBJ1-1	TRBD1	CASSSAPGQGRTEAFF	TGTGCCAGCAGTTCCGCCCCGGGACAGGGACGCACTGAAGCTTTCTTT
NA	TRBV5-1	TRBJ2-4	NA	CASSTQMGGRDQYF	TGCGCCAGCAGCACTCAAATGGGGGGTAGAGATCAGTACTTC
NA	TRBV6-6	TRBJ1-1	TRBD1	CASSRTKSTGPTEAFF	TGTGCCAGCAGTAGAACAAAGTCGACAGGGCCCACTGAAGCTTTCTTT
many	TRBV4-1	TRBJ2-5	TRBD1	CASSQDVYRGETQYF	TGCGCCAGCAGCCAAGATGTTTACAGGGGGGAGACCCAGTACTTC
few	TRBV6-1	TRBJ2-1	TRBD1	CASSEPGQGANEQFF	TGTGCCAGCAGTGAACCGGGACAGGGGGCCAATGAGCAGTTCTTC
NA	TRBV4-1	TRBJ2-1	NA	CASSQVSRSSYNEQFF	TGCGCCAGCAGCCAAGTGTCTAGGAGCTCCTACAATGAGCAGTTCTTC
few	TRBV27	TRBJ2-7	NA	CASSTGAQSYEQYF	TGTGCCAGCAGTACTGGGGCTCAGAGCTACGAGCAGTACTTC
NA	TRBV6-1	TRBJ1-1	NA	CASSEALFRGTEAFF	TGTGCCAGCAGTGAAGCGCTTTTCAGGGGAACTGAAGCTTTCTTT
NA	TRBV2	TRBJ2-3	NA	CASRVVRANTDTQYF	TGTGCCAGCAGAGTGGTCAGGGCCAACACAGATACGCAGTATTTT
NA	TRBV5-4	TRBJ2-7	NA	CASSPLGAYEQYF	TGTGCCAGCAGCCCACTGGGGGCTTACGAGCAGTACTTC